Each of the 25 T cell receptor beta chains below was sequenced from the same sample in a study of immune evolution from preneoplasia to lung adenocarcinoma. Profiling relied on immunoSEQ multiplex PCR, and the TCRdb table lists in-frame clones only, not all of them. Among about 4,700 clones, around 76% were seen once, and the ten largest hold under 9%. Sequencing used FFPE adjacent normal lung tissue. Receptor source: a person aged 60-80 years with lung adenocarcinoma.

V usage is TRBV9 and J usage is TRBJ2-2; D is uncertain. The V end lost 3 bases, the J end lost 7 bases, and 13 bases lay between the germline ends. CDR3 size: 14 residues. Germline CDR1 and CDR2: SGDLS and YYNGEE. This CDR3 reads CASSASWVVGELFF. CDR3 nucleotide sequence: TGTGCCAGCAGCGCTAGTTGGGTCGTCGGGGAGCTGTTTTTT.

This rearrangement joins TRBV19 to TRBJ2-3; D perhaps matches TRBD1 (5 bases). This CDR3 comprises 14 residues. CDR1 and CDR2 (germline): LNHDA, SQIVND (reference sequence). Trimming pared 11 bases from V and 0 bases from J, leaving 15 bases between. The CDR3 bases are TGTGCCTCAAATCAGGGCAGGAGCACAGATACGCAGTATTTT. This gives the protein CASNQGRSTDTQYF.

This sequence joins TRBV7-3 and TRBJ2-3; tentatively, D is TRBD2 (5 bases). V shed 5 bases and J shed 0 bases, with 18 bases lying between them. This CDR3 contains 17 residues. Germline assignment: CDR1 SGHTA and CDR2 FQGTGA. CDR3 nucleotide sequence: TGTGCCAGCAGCCCCCTTGCCGGACTGACTAGCACAGATACGCAGTATTTT. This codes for CASSPLAGLTSTDTQYF. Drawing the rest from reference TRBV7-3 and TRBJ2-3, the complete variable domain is GAGVSQTPSNKVTEKGKYVELRCDPISGHTALYWYRQSLGQGPEFLIYFQGTGAADDSGLPNDRFFAVRPEGSVSTLKIQRTERGDSAVYLCASSPLAGLTSTDTQYFGPGTRLTVL.

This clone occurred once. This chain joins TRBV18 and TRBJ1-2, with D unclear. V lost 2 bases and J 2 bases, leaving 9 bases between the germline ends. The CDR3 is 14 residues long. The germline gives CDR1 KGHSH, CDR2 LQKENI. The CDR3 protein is CASSPAVENYGYTF. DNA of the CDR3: TGTGCCAGCTCACCAGCGGTAGAGAACTATGGCTACACCTTC.

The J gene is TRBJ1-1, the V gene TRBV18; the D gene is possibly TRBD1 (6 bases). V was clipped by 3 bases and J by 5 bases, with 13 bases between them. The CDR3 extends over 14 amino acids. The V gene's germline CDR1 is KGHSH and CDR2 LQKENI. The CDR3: CASSPQGQETEAFF. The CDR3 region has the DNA TGTGCCAGCTCACCTCAGGGGCAGGAGACTGAAGCTTTCTTT.

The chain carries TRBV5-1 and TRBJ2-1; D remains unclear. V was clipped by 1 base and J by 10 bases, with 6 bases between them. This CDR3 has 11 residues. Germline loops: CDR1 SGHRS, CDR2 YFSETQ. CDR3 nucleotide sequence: TGCGCCAGCAGCTTGCTCAGAGAGCAGTTCTTC. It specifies CASSLLREQFF.

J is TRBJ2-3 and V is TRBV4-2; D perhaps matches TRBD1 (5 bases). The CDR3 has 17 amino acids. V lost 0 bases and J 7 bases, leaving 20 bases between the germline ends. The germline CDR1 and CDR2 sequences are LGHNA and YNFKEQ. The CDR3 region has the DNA TGTGCCAGCAGCCAAGATCTGGTTGGAAGAAGGGGTCATACGCAGTATTTT. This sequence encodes CASSQDLVGRRGHTQYF.

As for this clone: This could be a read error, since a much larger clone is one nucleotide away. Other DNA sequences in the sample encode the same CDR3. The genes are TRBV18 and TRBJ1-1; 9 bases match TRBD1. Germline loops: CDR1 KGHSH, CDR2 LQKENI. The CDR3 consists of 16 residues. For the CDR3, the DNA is TGTGCTAGCTCACCCTTACCGGGACAGGGGAACACTGAAGCTTTCTTT. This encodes CASSPLPGQGNTEAFF.

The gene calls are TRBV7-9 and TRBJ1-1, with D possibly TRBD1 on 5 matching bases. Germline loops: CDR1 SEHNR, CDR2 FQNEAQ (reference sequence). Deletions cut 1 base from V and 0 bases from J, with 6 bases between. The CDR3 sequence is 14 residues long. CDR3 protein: CASSLGGVNTEAFF. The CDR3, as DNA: TGTGCCAGCAGCTTAGGGGGGGTGAACACTGAAGCTTTCTTT.

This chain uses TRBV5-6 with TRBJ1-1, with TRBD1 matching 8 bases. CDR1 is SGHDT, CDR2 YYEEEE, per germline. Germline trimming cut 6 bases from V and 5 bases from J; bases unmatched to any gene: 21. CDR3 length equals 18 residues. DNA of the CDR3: TGTGCCAGCATCTATCCTCGGGGATCAGGGGGCGCAGGAACTGAAGCTTTCTTT. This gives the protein CASIYPRGSGGAGTEAFF.

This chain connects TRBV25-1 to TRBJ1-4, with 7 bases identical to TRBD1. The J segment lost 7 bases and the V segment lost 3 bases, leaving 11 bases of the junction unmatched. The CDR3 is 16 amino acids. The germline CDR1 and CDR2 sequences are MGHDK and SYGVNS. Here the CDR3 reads CASSDFAAGGVEKLFF. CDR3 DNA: TGTGCCAGCAGTGATTTCGCGGCAGGGGGAGTTGAAAAACTGTTTTTT.

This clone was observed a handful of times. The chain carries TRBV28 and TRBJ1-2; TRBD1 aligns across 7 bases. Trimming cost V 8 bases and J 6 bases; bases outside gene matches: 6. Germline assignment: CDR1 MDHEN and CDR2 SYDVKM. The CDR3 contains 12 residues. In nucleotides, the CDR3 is TGTGCCAGCTCGGGACAGCTAGATGGCTACACCTTC. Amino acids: CASSGQLDGYTF.

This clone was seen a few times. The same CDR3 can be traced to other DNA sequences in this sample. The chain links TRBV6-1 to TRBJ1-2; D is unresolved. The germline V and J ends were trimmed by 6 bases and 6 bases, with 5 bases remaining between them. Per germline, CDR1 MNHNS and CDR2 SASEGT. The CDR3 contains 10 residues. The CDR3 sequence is CASREDGYTF. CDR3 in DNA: TGTGCCAGCAGAGAGGATGGCTACACCTTC.

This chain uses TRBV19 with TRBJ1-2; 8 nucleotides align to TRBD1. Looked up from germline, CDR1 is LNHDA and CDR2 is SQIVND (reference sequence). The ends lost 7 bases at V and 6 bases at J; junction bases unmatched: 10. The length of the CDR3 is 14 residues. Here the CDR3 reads CASTTIQGGNGYTF. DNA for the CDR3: TGTGCCAGTACCACTATACAGGGGGGTAATGGCTACACCTTC.

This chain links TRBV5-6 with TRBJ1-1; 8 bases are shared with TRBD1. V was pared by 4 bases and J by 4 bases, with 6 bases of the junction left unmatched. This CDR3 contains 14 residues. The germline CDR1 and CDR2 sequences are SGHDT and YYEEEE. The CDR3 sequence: CASSLGQGTTEAFF. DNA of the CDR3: TGTGCCAGCAGCCTAGGACAGGGTACCACTGAAGCTTTCTTT.

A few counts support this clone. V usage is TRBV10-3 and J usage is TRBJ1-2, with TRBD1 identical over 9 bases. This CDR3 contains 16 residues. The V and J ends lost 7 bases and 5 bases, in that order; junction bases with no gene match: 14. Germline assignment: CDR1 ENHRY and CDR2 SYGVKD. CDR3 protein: CAITNPDRGLRYGYTF. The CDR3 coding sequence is TGTGCCATCACCAACCCGGACAGGGGACTCAGATATGGCTACACCTTC.

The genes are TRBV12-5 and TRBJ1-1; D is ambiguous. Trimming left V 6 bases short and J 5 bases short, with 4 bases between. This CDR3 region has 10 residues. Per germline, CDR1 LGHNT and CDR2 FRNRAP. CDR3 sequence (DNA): TGTGCTAGTGGCACAACTGAAGCTTTCTTT. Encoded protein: CASGTTEAFF. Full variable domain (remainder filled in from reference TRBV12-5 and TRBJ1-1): DARVTQTPRHKVTEMGQEVTMRCQPILGHNTVFWYRQTMMQGLELLAYFRNRAPLDDSGMPKDRFSAEMPDATLATLKIQPSEPRDSAVYFCASGTTEAFFGQGTRLTVV.

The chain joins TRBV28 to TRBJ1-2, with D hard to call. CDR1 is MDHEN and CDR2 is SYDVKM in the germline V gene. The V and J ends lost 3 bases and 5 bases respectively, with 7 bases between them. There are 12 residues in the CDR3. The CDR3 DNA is TGTGCCAGCAGTTTCAGTGTTTATGGCTACACCTTC. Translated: CASSFSVYGYTF.

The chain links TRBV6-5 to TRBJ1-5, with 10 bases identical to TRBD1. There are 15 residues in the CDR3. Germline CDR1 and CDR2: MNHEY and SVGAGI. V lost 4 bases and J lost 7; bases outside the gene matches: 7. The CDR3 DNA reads TGTGCCAGCAGTTTGACAGGGGGCGCAGGGCAGCCCCAGCATTTT. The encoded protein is CASSLTGGAGQPQHF.

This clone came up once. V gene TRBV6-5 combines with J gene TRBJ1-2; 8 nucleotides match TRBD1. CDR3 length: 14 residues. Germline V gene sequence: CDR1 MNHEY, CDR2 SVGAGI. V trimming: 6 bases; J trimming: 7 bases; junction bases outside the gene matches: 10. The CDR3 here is CASRSAGGVSGYTF. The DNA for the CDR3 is TGTGCCAGCAGATCAGCAGGGGGCGTCAGTGGCTACACCTTC.

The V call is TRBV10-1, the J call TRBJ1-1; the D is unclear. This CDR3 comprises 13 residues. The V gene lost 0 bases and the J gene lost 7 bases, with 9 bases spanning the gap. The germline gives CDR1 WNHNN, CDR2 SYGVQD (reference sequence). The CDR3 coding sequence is TGCGCCAGCAGTGAGTCGAGGCGCGGTGAAGCTTTCTTT. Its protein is CASSESRRGEAFF.

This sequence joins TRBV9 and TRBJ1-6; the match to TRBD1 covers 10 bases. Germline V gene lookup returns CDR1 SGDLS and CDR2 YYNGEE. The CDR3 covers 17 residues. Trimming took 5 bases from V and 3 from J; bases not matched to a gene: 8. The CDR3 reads CASSSGTGVGYNSPLHF. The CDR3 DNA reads TGTGCCAGCAGTTCCGGGACAGGGGTCGGCTATAATTCACCCCTCCACTTT.

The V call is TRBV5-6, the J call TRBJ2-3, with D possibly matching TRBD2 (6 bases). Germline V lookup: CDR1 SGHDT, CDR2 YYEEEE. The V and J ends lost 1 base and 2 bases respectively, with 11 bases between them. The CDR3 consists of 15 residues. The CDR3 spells CASSLYVDYTDTQYF. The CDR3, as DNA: TGTGCCAGCAGCTTGTATGTGGACTACACAGATACGCAGTATTTT.

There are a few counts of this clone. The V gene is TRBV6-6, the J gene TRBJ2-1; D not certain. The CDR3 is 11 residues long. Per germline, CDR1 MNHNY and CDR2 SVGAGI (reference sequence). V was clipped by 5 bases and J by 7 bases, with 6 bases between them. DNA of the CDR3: TGTGCCAGCAGTGTCCTAAATGAGCAGTTCTTC. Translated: CASSVLNEQFF.

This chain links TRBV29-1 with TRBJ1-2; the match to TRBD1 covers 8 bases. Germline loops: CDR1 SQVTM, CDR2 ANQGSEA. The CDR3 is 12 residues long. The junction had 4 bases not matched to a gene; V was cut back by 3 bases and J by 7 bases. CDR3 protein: CSVEGGTGGYTF. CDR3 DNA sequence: TGCAGCGTTGAGGGTGGGACAGGTGGCTACACCTTC. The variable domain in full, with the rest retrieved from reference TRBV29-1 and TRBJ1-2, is SAVISQKPSRDICQRGTSLTIQCQVDSQVTMMFWYRQQPGQSLTLIATANQGSEATYESGFVIDKFPISRPNLTFSTLTVSNMSPEDSSIYLCSVEGGTGGYTFGSGTRLTVV.